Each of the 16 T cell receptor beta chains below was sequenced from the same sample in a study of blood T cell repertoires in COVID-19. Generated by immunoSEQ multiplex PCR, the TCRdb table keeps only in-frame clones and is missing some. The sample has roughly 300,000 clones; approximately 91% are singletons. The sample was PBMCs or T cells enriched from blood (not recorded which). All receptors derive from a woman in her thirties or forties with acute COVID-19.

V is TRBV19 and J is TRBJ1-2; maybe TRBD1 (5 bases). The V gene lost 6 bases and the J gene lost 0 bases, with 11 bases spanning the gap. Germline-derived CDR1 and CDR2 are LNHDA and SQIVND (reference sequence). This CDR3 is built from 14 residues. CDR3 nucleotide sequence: TGTGCCAGTAGGACAGACAGCCCTAACTATGGCTACACCTTC. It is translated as CASRTDSPNYGYTF.

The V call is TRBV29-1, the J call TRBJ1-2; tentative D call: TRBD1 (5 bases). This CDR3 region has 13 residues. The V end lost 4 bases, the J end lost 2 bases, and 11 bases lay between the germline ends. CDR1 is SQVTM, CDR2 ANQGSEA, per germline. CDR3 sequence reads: CSVAGGDNYGYTF. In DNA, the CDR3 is TGCAGCGTTGCCGGAGGGGACAACTATGGCTACACCTTC.

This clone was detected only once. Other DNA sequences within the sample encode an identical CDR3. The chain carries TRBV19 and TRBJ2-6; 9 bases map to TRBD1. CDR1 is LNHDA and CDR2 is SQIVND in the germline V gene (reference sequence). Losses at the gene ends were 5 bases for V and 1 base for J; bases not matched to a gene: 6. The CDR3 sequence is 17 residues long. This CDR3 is CASSPGTGNSGANVLTF. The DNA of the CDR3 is TGTGCCAGTAGTCCCGGGACAGGGAATTCTGGGGCCAACGTCCTGACTTTC.

Here the CDR3 reads CASSLIRGGSEAFF. The CDR3, as DNA: TGTGCCAGCAGCTTAATCCGCGGTGGGTCTGAAGCTTTCTTT. This chain links TRBV11-1 with TRBJ1-1; D not resolved. The CDR3 spans 14 residues. The V gene lost 2 bases and the J gene lost 6 bases, with 13 bases spanning the gap. Germline assignment: CDR1 SGHAT and CDR2 FQDESV (reference sequence).

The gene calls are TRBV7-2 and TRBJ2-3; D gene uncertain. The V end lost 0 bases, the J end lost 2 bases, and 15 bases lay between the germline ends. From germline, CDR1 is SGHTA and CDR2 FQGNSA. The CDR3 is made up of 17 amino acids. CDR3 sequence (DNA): TGTGCCAGCAGCTTAGCGGGCCCCTTGCTTACCACAGATACGCAGTATTTT. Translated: CASSLAGPLLTTDTQYF.

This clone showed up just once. The DNA for the CDR3 is TGTGCCAGCAGCTCACTAGCGGGAGGGTTCGATGAGCAGTTCTTC. Translating gives CASSSLAGGFDEQFF. The chain couples TRBV7-8 to TRBJ2-1, with 13 bases identical to TRBD2. With V trimmed by 4 bases and J by 8 bases, 5 bases remained unmatched. This CDR3 comprises 15 residues. Germline-derived CDR1 and CDR2 are SGHVS and FQNEAQ.

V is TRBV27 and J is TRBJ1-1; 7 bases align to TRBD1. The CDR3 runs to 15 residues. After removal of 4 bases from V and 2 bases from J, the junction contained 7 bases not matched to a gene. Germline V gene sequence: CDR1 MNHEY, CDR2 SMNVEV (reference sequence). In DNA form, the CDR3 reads TGTGCCAGCAGTTCATGGGGACAGATAAACACTGAAGCTTTCTTT. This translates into CASSSWGQINTEAFF.

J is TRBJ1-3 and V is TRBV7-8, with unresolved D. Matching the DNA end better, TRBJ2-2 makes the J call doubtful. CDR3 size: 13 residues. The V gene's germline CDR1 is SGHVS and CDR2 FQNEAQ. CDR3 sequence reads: CASSVSSTGELFF. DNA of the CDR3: TGTGCCAGCAGCGTATCCAGCACCGGGGAGCTGTTTTTT.

CDR3 protein: CASSSPDRGANEKLFF. CDR3 nucleotides: TGTGCCAGCAGCTCGCCCGACAGGGGAGCTAATGAAAAACTGTTTTTT. This chain links TRBV7-9 with TRBJ1-4; 8 positions match TRBD1. The CDR3 length is 16 residues. CDR1 is SEHNR and CDR2 is FQNEAQ in the germline V gene (reference sequence). With V trimmed by 4 bases and J by 3 bases, 7 bases remained unmatched.

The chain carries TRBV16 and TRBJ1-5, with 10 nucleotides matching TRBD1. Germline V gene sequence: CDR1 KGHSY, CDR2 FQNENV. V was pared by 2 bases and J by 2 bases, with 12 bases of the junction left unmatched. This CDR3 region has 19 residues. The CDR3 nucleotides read TGTGCCAGCAGCCAACCCACTGGGACAGGGGTTGGTGGCAATCAGCCCCAGCATTTT. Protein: CASSQPTGTGVGGNQPQHF.

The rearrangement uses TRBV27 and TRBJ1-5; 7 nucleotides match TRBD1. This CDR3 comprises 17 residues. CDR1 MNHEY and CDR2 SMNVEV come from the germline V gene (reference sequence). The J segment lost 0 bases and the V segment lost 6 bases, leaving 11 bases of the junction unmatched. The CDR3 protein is CASRPKGTVNSNQPQHF. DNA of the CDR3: TGTGCCAGCAGACCTAAGGGGACAGTCAATAGCAATCAGCCCCAGCATTTT.

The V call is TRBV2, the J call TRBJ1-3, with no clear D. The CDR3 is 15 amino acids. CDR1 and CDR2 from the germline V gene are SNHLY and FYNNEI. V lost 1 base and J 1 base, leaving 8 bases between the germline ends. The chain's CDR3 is CASSEGGRSGNTIYF. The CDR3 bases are TGTGCCAGCAGTGAAGGAGGGCGATCTGGAAACACCATATATTTT.

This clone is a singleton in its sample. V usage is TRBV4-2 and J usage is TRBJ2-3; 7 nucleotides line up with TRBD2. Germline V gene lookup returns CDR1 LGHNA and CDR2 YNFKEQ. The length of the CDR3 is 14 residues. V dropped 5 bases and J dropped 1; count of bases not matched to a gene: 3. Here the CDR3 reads CASSIAGRTDTQYF. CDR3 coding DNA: TGTGCCAGCAGCATAGCGGGCCGCACAGATACGCAGTATTTT.

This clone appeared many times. Written as DNA, the CDR3 is TGTGCCAGTAGTATCACTAGCGGGGGGGCCGTTTCGGCCTACAATGAGCAGTTCTTC. Its protein product is CASSITSGGAVSAYNEQFF. The rearrangement joins TRBV19 to TRBJ2-1, with TRBD2 identical over 13 bases. V shed 3 bases, J shed 2 bases, and the junction held 10 bases outside the gene matches. This CDR3 has 19 amino acids. Germline-derived CDR1 and CDR2 are LNHDA and SQIVND (reference sequence).

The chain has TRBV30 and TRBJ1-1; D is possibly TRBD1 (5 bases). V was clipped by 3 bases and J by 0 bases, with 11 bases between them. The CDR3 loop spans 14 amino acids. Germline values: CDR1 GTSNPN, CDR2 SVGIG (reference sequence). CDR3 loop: CAWRRLGLNTEAFF. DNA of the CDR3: TGTGCCTGGAGAAGATTGGGGCTGAACACTGAAGCTTTCTTT.

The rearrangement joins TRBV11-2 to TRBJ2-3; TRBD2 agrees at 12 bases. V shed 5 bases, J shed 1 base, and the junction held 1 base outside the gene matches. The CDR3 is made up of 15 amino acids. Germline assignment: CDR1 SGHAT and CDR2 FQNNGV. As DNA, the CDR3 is TGTGCCAGCAGCCGACTAGCGGGGGGCACAGATACGCAGTATTTT. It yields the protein CASSRLAGGTDTQYF.